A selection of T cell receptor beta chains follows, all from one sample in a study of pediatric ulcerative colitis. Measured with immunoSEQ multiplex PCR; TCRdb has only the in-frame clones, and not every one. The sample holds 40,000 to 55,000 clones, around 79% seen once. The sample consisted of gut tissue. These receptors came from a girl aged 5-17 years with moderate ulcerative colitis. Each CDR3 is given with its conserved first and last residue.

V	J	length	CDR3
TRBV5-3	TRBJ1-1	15	CARSLVEGVCTEAFF
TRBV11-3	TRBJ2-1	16	CASSLGGGPDYNEQFF
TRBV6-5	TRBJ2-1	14	CASSYSARYNEQFF
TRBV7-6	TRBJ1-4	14	CASSLARANEKLFF
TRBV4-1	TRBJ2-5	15	CASSQGSGGGETQYF
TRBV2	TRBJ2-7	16	CASSEGMGLAGYEQYF
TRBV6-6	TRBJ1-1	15	CASRPPAGMNTEAFF
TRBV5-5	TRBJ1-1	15	CASSFDRVAFFEAFF
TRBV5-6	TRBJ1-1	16	CASSLAGTGTNTEAFF
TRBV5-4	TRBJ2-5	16	CASSASHRGRQVTQYF
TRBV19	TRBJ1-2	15	CASSKDRIEGAGYTF
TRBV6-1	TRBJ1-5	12	CASSELWGPQHF
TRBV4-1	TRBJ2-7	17	CASSQGRDAGTIYEQYF
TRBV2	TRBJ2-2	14	CASSETVNTGELFF
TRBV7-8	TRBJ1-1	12	CASSRDSWKAFF
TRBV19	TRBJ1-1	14	CASSLGRRGTEAFF
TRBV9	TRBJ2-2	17	CASSAPLAGDVTGELFF
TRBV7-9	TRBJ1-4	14	CASSLDREYEKLFF
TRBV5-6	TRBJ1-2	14	CASSRGQPSYGYTF
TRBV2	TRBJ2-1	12	CASSFTGGEQFF
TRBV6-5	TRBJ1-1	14	CASSYSKLNTEAFF
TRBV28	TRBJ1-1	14	CATIGYAGNTEAFF
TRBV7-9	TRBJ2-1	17	CASSSLGGGSTYNEQFF
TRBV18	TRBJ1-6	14	CASSPPSYNSPLHF
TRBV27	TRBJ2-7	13	CASRARGPYEQYF
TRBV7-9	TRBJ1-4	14	CASSFWGQNEKLFF
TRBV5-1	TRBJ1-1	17	CASSLASTGLGDTEAFF
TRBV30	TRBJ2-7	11	CAWRIRSEQYF
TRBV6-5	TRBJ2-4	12	CASSSGLNIQYF
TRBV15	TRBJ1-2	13	CATRDPGTGPHTF
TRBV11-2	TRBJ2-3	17	CASSRTGGGSLTDTQYF
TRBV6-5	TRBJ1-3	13	CASSYRSGNTIYF
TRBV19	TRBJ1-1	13	CASRGQGGTEAFF
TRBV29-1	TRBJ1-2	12	CSVGGANYGYTF
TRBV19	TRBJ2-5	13	CASRMGQQETQYF
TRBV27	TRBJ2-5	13	CASSLRGGETQYF
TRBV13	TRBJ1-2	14	CASSRLGQGSGYTF
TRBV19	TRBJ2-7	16	CASSIGASGRRGEQYF
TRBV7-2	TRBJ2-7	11	CASSREYEQYF
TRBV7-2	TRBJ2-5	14	CASSLRGQQETQYF
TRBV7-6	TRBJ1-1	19	CASSPAYRTGIGMNTEAFF
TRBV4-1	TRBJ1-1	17	CASSPRVTDAIYTEAFF
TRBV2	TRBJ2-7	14	CASMKTSGMYEQYF
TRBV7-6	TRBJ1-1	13	CASSLRPNTEAFF
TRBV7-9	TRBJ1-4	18	CASSLLGAGGRPNEKLFF
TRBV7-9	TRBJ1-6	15	CASSLESTVNSPLHF
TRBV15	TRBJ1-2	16	CATSRDQEGPLYGYTF
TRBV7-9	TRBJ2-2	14	CASSLLHDTGELFF
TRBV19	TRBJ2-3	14	CASSIEAGVSTQYF
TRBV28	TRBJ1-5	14	CASASPTEGQPQHF
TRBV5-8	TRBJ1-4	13	CASSLEGSEKLFF